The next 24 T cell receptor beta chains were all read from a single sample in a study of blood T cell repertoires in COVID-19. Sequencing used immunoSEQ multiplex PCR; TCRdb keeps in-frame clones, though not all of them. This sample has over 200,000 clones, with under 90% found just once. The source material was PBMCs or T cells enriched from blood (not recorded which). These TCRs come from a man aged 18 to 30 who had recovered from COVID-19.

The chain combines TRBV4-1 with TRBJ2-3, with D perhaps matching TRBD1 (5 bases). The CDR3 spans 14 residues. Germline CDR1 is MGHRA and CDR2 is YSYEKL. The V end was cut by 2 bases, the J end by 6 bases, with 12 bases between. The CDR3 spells CASSQRPGSDTQYF. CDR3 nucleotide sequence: TGCGCCAGCAGCCAAAGGCCAGGGTCTGATACGCAGTATTTT.

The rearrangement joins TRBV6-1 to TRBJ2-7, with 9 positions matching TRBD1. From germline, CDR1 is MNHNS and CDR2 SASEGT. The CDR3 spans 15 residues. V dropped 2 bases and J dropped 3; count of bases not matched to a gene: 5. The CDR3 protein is CASSEPGTGHYEQYF. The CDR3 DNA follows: TGTGCCAGCAGTGAACCCGGGACAGGGCACTACGAGCAGTACTTC.

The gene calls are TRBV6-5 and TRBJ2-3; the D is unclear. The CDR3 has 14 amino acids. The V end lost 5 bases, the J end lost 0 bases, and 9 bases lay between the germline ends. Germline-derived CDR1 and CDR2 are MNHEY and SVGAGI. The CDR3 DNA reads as TGTGCCAGCAGTCCTCTTATTAGCACAGATACGCAGTATTTT. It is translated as CASSPLISTDTQYF.

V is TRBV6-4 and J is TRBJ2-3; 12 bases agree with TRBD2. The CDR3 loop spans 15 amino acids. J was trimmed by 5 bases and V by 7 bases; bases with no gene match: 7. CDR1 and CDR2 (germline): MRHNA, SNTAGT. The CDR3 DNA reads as TGTGCCAGCACCCAAGGGGGACTAGCGGGAGATACGCAGTATTTT. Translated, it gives CASTQGGLAGDTQYF.

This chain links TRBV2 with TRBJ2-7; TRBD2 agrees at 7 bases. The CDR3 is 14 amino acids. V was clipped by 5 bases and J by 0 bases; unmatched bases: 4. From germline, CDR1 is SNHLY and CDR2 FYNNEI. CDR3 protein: CASSRGGSSYEQYF. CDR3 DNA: TGTGCCAGCAGTCGGGGCGGGAGCTCCTACGAGCAGTACTTC.

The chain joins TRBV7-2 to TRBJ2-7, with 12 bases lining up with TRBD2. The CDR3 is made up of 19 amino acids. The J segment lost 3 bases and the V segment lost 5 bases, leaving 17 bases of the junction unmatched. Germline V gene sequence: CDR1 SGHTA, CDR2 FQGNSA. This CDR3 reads CASSPIGGGTSGRIYEQYF. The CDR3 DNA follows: TGTGCCAGCAGCCCCATAGGGGGGGGTACTAGCGGGAGGATCTACGAGCAGTACTTC.

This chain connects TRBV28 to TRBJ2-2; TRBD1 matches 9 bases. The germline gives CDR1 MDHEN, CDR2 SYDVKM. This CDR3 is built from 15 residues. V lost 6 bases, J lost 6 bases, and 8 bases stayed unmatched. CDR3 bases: TGTGCCAGCAGGCACCGTAGGACAGGGGCCGGGGAGCTGTTTTTT. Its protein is CASRHRRTGAGELFF.

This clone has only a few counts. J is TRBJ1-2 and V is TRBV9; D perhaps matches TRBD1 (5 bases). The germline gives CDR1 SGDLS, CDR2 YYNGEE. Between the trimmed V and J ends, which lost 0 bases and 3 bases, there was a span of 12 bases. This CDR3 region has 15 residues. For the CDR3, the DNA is TGTGCCAGCAGCGTAGATGGCAGGGTCGACTATGGCTACACCTTC. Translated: CASSVDGRVDYGYTF.

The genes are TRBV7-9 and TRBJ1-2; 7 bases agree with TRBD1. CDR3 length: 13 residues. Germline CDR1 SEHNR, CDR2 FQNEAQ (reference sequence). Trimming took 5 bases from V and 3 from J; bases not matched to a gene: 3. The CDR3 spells CASSEGTDYGYTF. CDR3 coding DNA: TGTGCCAGCAGCGAAGGGACAGACTATGGCTACACCTTC. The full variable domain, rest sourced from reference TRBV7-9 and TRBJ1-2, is DTGVSQNPRHKITKRGQNVTFRCDPISEHNRLYWYRQTLGQGPEFLTYFQNEAQLEKSRLLSDRFSAERPKGSFSTLEIQRTEQGDSAMYLCASSEGTDYGYTFGSGTRLTVV.

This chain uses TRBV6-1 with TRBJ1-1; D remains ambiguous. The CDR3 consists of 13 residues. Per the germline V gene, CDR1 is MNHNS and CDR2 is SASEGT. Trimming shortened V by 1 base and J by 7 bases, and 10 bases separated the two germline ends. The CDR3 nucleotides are TGTGCCAGCAGTGAAGACCTATCTCTTGAAGCTTTCTTT. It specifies CASSEDLSLEAFF.

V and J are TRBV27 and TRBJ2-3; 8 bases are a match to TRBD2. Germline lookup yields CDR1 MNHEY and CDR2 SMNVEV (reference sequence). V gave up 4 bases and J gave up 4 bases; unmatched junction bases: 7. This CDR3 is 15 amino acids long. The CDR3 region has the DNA TGTGCCAGCAGTTACAGTAGCGGGGCTCCAGATACGCAGTATTTT. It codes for CASSYSSGAPDTQYF.

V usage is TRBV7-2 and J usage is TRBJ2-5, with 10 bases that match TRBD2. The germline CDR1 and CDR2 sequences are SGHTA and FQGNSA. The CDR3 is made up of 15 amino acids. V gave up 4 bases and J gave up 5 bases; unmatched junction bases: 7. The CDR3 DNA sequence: TGTGCCAGCAGCTCCCAACTAGCGGGAAGCGAGACCCAGTACTTC. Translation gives CASSSQLAGSETQYF.

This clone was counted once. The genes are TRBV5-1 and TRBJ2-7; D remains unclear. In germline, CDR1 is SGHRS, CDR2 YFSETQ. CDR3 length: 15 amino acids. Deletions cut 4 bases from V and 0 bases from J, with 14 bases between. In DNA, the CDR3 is TGCGCCAGCAGCACCCAATCCAGAGGCTCCTACGAGCAGTACTTC. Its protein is CASSTQSRGSYEQYF.

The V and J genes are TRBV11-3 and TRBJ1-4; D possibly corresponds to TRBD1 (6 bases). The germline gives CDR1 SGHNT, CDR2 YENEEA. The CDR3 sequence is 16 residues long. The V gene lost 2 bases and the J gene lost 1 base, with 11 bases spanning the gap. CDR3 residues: CASSLTGWGTNEKLFF. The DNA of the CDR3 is TGTGCCAGCAGCTTAACAGGGTGGGGAACTAATGAAAAACTGTTTTTT.

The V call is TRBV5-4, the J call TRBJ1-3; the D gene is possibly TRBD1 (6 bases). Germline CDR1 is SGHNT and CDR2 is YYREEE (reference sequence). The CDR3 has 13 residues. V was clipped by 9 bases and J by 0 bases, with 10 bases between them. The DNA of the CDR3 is TGTGCCACGTACAGGGACTCTGGAAACACCATATATTTT. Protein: CATYRDSGNTIYF.

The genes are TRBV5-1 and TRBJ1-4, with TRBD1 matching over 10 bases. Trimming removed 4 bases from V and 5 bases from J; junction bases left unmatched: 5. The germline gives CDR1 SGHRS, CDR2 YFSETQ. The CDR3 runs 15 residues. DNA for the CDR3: TGCGCCAGCAGCCCGGGGACAGGGGTGAATGAAAAACTGTTTTTT. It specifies CASSPGTGVNEKLFF.

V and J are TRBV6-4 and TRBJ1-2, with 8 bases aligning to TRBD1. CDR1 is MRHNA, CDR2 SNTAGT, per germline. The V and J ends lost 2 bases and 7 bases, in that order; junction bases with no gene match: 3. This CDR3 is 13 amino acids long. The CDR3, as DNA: TGTGCCAGCAGTGACAGGACAGGGTCTGGCTACACCTTC. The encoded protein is CASSDRTGSGYTF.

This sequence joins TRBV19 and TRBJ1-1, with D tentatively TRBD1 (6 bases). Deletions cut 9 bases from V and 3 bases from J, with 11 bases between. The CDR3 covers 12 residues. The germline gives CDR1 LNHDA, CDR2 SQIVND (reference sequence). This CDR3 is CASNQGYTEAFF. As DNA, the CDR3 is TGTGCCAGCAATCAGGGGTACACTGAAGCTTTCTTT.

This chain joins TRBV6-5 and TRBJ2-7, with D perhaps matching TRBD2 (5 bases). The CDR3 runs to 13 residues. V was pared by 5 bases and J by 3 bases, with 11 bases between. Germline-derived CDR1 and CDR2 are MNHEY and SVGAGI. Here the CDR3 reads CASSTLGVYEQYF. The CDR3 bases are TGTGCCAGCAGTACACTAGGCGTCTACGAGCAGTACTTC.

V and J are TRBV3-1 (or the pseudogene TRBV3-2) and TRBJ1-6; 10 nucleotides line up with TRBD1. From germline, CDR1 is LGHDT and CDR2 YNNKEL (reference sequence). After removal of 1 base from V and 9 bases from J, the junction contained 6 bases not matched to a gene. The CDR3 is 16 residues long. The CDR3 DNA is TGTGCCAGCAGCCAAGTGCGGACAGGGGGTAGTTCACCCCTCCACTTT. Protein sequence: CASSQVRTGGSSPLHF.

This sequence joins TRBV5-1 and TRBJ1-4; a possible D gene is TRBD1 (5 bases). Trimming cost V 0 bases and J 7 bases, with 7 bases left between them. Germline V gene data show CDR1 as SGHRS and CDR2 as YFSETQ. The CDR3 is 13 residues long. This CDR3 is CASSLGTLEKLFF. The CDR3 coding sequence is TGCGCCAGCAGCTTGGGGACACTTGAAAAACTGTTTTTT.

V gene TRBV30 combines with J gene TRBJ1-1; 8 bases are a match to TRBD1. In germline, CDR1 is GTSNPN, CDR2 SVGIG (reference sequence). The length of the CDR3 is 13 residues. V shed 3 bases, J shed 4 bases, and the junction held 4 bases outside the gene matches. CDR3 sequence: CAWSPDRVTEAFF. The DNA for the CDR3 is TGTGCCTGGAGCCCGGACAGGGTCACTGAAGCTTTCTTT. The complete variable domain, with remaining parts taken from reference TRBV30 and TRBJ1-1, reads SQTIHQWPATLVQPVGSPLSLECTVEGTSNPNLYWYRQAAGRGLQLLFYSVGIGQISSEVPQNLSASRPQDRQFILSSKKLLLSDSGFYLCAWSPDRVTEAFFGQGTRLTVV.

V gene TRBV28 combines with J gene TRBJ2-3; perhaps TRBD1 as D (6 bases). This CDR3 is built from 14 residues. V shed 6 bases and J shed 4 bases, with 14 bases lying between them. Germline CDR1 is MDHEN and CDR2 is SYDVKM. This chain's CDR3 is CASSGTPGADTQYF. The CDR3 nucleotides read TGTGCCAGCAGCGGGACCCCAGGGGCAGATACGCAGTATTTT.

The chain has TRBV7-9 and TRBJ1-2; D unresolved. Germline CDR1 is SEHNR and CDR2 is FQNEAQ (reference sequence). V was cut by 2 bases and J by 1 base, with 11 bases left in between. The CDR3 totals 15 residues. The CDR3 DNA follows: TGTGCCAGCAGCTTACAGCCGGAGGTTAACTATGGCTACACCTTC. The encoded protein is CASSLQPEVNYGYTF.